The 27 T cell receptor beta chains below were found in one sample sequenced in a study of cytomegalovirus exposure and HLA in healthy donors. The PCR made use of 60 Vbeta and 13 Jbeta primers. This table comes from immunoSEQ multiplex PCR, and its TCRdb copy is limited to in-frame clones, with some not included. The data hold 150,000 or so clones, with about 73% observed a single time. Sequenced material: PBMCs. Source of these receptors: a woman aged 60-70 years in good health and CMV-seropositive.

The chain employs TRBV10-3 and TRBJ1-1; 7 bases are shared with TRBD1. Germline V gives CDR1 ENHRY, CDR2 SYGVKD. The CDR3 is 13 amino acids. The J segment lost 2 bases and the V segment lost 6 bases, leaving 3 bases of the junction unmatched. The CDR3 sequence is CAIRQGGNTEAFF. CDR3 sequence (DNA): TGTGCCATCAGGCAGGGGGGAAACACTGAAGCTTTCTTT.

The CDR3 loop is CASSLSLAGVDEQFF. The CDR3 DNA reads as TGTGCCAGCAGCTTAAGTCTAGCGGGAGTTGATGAGCAGTTCTTC. The J gene is TRBJ2-1, the V gene TRBV7-3, with 10 positions matching TRBD2. Trimming removed 1 base from V and 8 bases from J; junction bases left unmatched: 5. Germline CDR1 SGHTA, CDR2 FQGTGA. This CDR3 is 15 amino acids long.

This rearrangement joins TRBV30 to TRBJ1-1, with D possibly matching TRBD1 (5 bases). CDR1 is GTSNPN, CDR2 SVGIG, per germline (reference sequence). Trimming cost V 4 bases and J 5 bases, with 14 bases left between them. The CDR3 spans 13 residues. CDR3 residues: CAWNPSGKTEAFF. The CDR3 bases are TGTGCCTGGAACCCTTCAGGGAAAACTGAAGCTTTCTTT.

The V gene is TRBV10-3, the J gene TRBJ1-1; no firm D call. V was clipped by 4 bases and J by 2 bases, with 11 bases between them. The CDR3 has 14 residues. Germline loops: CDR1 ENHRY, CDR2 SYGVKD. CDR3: CAISAHSFNTEAFF. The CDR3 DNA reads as TGTGCCATCAGTGCCCACAGCTTCAACACTGAAGCTTTCTTT.

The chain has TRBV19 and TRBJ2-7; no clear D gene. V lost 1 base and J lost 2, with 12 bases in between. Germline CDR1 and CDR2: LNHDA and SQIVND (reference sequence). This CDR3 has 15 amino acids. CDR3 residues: CASSIGSAQPYEQYF. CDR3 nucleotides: TGTGCCAGTAGTATAGGTTCAGCGCAACCCTACGAGCAGTACTTC.

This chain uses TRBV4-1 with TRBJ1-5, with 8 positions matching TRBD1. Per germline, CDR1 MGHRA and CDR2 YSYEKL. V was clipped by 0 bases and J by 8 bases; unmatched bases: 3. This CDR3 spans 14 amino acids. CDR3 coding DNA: TGCGCCAGCAGCCAAGATAACAGGGGGGAGCCCCAGCATTTT. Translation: CASSQDNRGEPQHF.

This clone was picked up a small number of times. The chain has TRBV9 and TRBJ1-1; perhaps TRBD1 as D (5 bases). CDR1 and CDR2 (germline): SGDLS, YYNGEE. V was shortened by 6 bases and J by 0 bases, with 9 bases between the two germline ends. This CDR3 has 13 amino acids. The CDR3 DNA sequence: TGTGCCAGCACCAAGACAGTGAACACTGAAGCTTTCTTT. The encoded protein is CASTKTVNTEAFF.

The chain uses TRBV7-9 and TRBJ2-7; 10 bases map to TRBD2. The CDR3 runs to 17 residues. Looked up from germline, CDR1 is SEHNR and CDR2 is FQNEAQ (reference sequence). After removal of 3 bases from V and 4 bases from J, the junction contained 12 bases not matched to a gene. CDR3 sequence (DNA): TGTGCCAGCAGCTTTAATAGAGGACTAGCGGTGAGATACGAGCAGTACTTC. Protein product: CASSFNRGLAVRYEQYF.

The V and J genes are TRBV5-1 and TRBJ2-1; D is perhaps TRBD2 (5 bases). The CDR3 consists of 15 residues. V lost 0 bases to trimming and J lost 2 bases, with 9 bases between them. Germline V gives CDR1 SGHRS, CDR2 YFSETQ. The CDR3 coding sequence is TGCGCCAGCAGCTTGGCGGGAAAAACCTACAATGAGCAGTTCTTC. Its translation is CASSLAGKTYNEQFF.

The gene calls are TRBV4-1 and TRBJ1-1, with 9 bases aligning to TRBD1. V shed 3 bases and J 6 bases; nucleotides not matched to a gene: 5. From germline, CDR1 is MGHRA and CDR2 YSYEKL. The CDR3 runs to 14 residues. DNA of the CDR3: TGCGCCAGCAGCCACACAGGGGGCATCGCTGAAGCTTTCTTT. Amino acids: CASSHTGGIAEAFF.

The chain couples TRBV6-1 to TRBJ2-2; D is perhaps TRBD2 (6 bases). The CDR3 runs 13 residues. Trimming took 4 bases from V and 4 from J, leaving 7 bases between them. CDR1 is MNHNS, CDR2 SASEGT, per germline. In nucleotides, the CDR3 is TGTGCCAGCAGTGGGGAGGTCACCGGGGAGCTGTTTTTT. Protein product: CASSGEVTGELFF.

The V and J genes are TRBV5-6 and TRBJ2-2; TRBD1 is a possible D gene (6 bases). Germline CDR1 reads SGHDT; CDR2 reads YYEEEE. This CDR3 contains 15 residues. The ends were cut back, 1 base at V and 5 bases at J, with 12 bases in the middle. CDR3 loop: CASSLNRAETGELFF. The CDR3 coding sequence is TGTGCCAGCAGCTTGAACAGGGCTGAGACCGGGGAGCTGTTTTTT.

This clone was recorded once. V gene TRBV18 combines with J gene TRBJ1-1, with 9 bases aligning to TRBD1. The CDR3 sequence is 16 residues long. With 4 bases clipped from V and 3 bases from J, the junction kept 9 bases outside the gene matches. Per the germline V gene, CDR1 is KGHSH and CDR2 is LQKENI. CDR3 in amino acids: CASSQPGQGSDTEAFF. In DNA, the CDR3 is TGTGCCAGCTCACAACCGGGACAGGGCTCGGACACTGAAGCTTTCTTT.

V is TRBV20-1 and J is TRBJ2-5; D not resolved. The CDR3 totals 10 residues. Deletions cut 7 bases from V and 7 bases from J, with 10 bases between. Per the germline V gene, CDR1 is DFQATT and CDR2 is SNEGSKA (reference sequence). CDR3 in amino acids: CSVWLGTQYF. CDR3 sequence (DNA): TGCAGTGTCTGGCTTGGGACCCAGTACTTC.

The CDR3 sequence: CASSLDRGIDEKLFF. The CDR3 bases are TGCGCCAGCAGCTTGGACAGGGGGATAGATGAAAAACTGTTTTTT. V gene TRBV5-1 combines with J gene TRBJ1-4; the match to TRBD1 covers 8 bases. This CDR3 spans 15 amino acids. Germline assignment: CDR1 SGHRS and CDR2 YFSETQ. V was pared by 0 bases and J by 6 bases, with 4 bases of the junction left unmatched. The whole variable domain, remainder taken from reference TRBV5-1 and TRBJ1-4, is KAGVTQTPRYLIKTRGQQVTLSCSPISGHRSVSWYQQTPGQGLQFLFEYFSETQRNKGNFPGRFSGRQFSNSRSEMNVSTLELGDSALYLCASSLDRGIDEKLFFGSGTQLSVL.

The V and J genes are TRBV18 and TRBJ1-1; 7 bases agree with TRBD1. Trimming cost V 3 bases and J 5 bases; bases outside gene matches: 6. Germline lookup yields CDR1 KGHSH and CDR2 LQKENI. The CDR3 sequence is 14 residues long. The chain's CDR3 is CASSPEDRRTEAFF. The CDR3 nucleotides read TGTGCCAGCTCACCCGAGGACAGGCGGACTGAAGCTTTCTTT.

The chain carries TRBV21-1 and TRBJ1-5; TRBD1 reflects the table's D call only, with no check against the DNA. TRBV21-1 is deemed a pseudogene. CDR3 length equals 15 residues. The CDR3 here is CANGQLARGHQPQHF. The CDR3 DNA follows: TGTGCCAATGGACAGCTGGCAAGGGGGCATCAGCCCCAGCATTTT.

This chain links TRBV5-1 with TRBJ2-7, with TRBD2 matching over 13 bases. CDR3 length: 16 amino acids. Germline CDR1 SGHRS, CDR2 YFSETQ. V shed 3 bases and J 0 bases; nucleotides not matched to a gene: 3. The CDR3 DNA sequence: TGCGCCAGCAGCTCCGGACTAGCGGGAGTCTCCTACGAGCAGTACTTC. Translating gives CASSSGLAGVSYEQYF. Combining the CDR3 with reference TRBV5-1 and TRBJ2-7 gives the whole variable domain KAGVTQTPRYLIKTRGQQVTLSCSPISGHRSVSWYQQTPGQGLQFLFEYFSETQRNKGNFPGRFSGRQFSNSRSEMNVSTLELGDSALYLCASSSGLAGVSYEQYFGPGTRLTVT.

CDR3 DNA: TGCGCCAGCAGCTTGGGATGGGAGGGATCCTACGAGCAGTACTTC. It specifies CASSLGWEGSYEQYF. The rearrangement links TRBV5-1 to TRBJ2-7, with 7 bases that match TRBD2. From germline, CDR1 is SGHRS and CDR2 YFSETQ. The CDR3 runs to 15 residues. With 0 bases clipped from V and 1 base from J, the junction kept 4 bases outside the gene matches.

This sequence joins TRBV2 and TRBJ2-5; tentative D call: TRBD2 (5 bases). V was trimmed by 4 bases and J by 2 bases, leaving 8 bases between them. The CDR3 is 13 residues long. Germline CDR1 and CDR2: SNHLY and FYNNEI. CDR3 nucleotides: TGTGCCAGCAGTGCGACTATTCAAGAGACCCAGTACTTC. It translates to CASSATIQETQYF.

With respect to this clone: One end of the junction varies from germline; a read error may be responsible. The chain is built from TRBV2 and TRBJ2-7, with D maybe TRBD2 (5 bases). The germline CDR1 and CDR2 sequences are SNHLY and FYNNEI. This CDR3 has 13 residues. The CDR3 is CASRRSGSSEQYF. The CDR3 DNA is TGTGCCAGCAGACGTTCGGGGTCCTCCGAGCAGTACTTC.

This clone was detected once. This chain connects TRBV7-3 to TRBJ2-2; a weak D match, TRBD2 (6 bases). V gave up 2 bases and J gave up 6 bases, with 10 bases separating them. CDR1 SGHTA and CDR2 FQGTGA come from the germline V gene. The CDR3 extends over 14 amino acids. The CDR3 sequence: CASSLVRESGELFF. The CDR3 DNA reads TGTGCCAGCAGCTTAGTTCGGGAGTCCGGGGAGCTGTTTTTT. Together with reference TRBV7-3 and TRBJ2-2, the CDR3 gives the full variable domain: GAGVSQTPSNKVTEKGKYVELRCDPISGHTALYWYRQSLGQGPEFLIYFQGTGAADDSGLPNDRFFAVRPEGSVSTLKIQRTERGDSAVYLCASSLVRESGELFFGEGSRLTVL.

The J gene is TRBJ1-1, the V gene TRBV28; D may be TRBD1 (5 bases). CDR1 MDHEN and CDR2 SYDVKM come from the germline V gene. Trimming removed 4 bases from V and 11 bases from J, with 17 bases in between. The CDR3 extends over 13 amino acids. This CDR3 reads CASSSSNRQNAFF. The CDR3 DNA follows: TGTGCCAGCAGTTCCTCCAATCGACAGAACGCTTTCTTT.

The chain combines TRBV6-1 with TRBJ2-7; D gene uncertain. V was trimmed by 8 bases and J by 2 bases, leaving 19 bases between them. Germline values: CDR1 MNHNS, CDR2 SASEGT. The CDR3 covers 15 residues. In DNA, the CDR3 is TGTGCCAGCTCATTCGCTCGCGGTCTTACCTACGAGCAGTACTTC. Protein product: CASSFARGLTYEQYF.

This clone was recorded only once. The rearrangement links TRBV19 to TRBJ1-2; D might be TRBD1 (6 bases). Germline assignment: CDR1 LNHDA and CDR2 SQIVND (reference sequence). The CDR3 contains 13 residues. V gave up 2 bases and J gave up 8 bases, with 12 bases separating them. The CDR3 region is CASSIIRGEGYTF. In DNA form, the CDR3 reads TGTGCCAGTAGTATAATCAGGGGCGAGGGCTACACCTTC.

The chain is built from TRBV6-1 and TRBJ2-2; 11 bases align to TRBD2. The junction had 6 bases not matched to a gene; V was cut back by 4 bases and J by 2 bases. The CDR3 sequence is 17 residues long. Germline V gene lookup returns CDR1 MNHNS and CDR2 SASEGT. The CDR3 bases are TGTGCCAGCAGTGGATTAGGGACTAGCGGAAACACCGGGGAGCTGTTTTTT. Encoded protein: CASSGLGTSGNTGELFF.

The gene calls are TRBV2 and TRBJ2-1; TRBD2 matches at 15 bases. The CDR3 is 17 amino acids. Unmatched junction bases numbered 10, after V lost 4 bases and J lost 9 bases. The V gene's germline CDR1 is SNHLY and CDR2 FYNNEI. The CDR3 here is CASSGYEGLAGGGEQFF. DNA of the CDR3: TGTGCCAGCAGTGGTTACGAAGGACTAGCGGGAGGGGGTGAGCAGTTCTTC. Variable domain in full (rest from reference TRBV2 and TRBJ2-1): EPEVTQTPSHQVTQMGQEVILRCVPISNHLYFYWYRQILGQKVEFLVSFYNNEISEKSEIFDDQFSVERPDGSNFTLKIRSTKLEDSAMYFCASSGYEGLAGGGEQFFGPGTRLTVL.